These 13 T cell receptor beta chains share one sample of origin, sequenced in a study of T cell responses to AZD1222 COVID-19 vaccine. The repertoire was sequenced with immunoSEQ multiplex PCR; TCRdb's copy has only in-frame clones and lacks some. The table lists around 160,000 clones, 94% of them singletons. Sample: peripheral blood, taken on day 0 of AZD1222 vaccination. These receptors were taken from an adult in good health.

The chain is built from TRBV19 and TRBJ2-1; D is uncertain. There are 19 residues in the CDR3. V lost 1 base to trimming and J lost 3 bases, with 22 bases between them. Germline V CDR1 and CDR2: LNHDA, SQIVND (reference sequence). Here the CDR3 reads CASSIGFSGVLYFYNEQFF. CDR3 DNA sequence: TGTGCCAGTAGTATAGGCTTTTCGGGCGTCCTGTACTTCTACAATGAGCAGTTCTTC.

This chain connects TRBV28 to TRBJ1-1; 10 bases map to TRBD1. J lost 7 bases, V lost 4 bases, and 6 bases had no gene match. The CDR3 covers 14 residues. Germline assignment: CDR1 MDHEN and CDR2 SYDVKM. In DNA, the CDR3 is TGTGCCAGCAGTTACCCGGACAGGGGGGTTGAAGCTTTCTTT. It translates to CASSYPDRGVEAFF.

The V and J genes are TRBV7-8 and TRBJ1-1; no definite D call. Looked up from germline, CDR1 is SGHVS and CDR2 is FQNEAQ. V was pared by 1 base and J by 8 bases, with 8 bases between. This CDR3 comprises 12 residues. Here the CDR3 reads CASSLGAPEAFF. The CDR3 DNA follows: TGTGCCAGCAGCTTAGGGGCGCCCGAAGCTTTCTTT.

The V gene is TRBV5-1, the J gene TRBJ1-1; D is unclear. Trimming stripped 4 bases from V and 0 bases from J, with 7 bases between. The CDR3 totals 13 residues. Germline V gene data show CDR1 as SGHRS and CDR2 as YFSETQ. The CDR3 DNA is TGCGCCAGCAGCGTGACGGTGAACACTGAAGCTTTCTTT. The encoded protein is CASSVTVNTEAFF.

This clone was seen only a few times. CDR3 DNA: TGTGCCAGCAGTTTGGCCTATGCAACTAATGAAAAACTGTTTTTT. It is translated as CASSLAYATNEKLFF. The rearrangement joins TRBV2 to TRBJ1-4, with D unresolved. V was clipped by 5 bases and J by 0 bases, with 10 bases between them. The CDR3 consists of 15 residues. Germline CDR1 SNHLY, CDR2 FYNNEI.

The genes are TRBV9 and TRBJ2-7; TRBD2 matches at 7 bases. Losses at the gene ends were 1 base for V and 4 bases for J; bases not matched to a gene: 14. Germline CDR1 SGDLS, CDR2 YYNGEE. CDR3 length: 17 amino acids. The CDR3 spells CASSVSTGLAAGYEQYF. Written as DNA, the CDR3 is TGTGCCAGCAGCGTATCAACGGGGCTAGCAGCGGGGTACGAGCAGTACTTC.

This clone was counted a single time. The identical CDR3 is also encoded by other nucleotide sequences in the sample. This sequence joins TRBV12-3 or TRBV12-4 and TRBJ2-3; D gene uncertain. With 1 base removed from V and 5 bases from J, the gap between germline ends came to 1 base. The CDR3 extends over 11 amino acids. The CDR3 coding sequence is TGTGCCAGCAGTTTAGGAGATACGCAGTATTTT. This codes for CASSLGDTQYF.

The rearrangement links TRBV27 to TRBJ2-7, with a weak D call TRBD2 (7 bases). CDR1 MNHEY and CDR2 SMNVEV come from the germline V gene (reference sequence). The CDR3 loop spans 17 amino acids. V was pared by 0 bases and J by 3 bases, with 18 bases between. CDR3 amino acids: CASSLSRGAGVSYEQYF. The CDR3 DNA reads TGTGCCAGCAGTTTATCGAGGGGGGCGGGAGTTAGCTACGAGCAGTACTTC.

The chain links TRBV6-1 to TRBJ2-7; unclear D gene. The CDR3 is made up of 12 amino acids. V was shortened by 0 bases and J by 3 bases, with 3 bases between the two germline ends. CDR1 is MNHNS, CDR2 SASEGT, per germline. CDR3 sequence reads: CASSEAYYEQYF. The DNA of the CDR3 is TGTGCCAGCAGTGAAGCTTACTACGAGCAGTACTTC.

The chain is built from TRBV11-2 and TRBJ1-6; D uncertain. This CDR3 contains 15 residues. V lost 0 bases and J 12 bases, leaving 15 bases between the germline ends. The V gene's germline CDR1 is SGHAT and CDR2 FQNNGV. The CDR3 nucleotides are TGTGCCAGCAGCTTAGATCCCGGGCGGCTGGGACCCCTCCACTTT. Protein sequence: CASSLDPGRLGPLHF.

About this clone itself: A junction boundary mismatches the germline segment, possibly from a read error. V and J are TRBV20-1 and TRBJ1-2; 7 positions agree with TRBD1. Germline V gives CDR1 DFQATT, CDR2 SNEGSKA (reference sequence). The CDR3 is made up of 11 amino acids. Here the CDR3 DNA reads TGCAGTGCGAGAGACAGGGCTAACTACACCTTC. Translating it yields CSARDRANYTF.

The chain recombines TRBV9 with TRBJ2-1; D remains unclear. The CDR3 contains 15 residues. With 0 bases removed from V and 6 bases from J, the gap between germline ends came to 13 bases. CDR1 is SGDLS and CDR2 is YYNGEE in the germline V gene. The CDR3 sequence is CASSVEPGVGNEQFF. In DNA form, the CDR3 reads TGTGCCAGCAGCGTAGAACCAGGAGTGGGCAATGAGCAGTTCTTC.

The rearrangement links TRBV6-5 to TRBJ1-1, with D possibly TRBD1 on 5 matching bases. The CDR3 is made up of 14 amino acids. V gave up 1 base and J gave up 1 base, with 7 bases separating them. Looked up from germline, CDR1 is MNHEY and CDR2 is SVGAGI. CDR3 in amino acids: CASSYWTRNTEAFF. Here the CDR3 DNA reads TGTGCCAGCAGTTACTGGACACGGAACACTGAAGCTTTCTTT.